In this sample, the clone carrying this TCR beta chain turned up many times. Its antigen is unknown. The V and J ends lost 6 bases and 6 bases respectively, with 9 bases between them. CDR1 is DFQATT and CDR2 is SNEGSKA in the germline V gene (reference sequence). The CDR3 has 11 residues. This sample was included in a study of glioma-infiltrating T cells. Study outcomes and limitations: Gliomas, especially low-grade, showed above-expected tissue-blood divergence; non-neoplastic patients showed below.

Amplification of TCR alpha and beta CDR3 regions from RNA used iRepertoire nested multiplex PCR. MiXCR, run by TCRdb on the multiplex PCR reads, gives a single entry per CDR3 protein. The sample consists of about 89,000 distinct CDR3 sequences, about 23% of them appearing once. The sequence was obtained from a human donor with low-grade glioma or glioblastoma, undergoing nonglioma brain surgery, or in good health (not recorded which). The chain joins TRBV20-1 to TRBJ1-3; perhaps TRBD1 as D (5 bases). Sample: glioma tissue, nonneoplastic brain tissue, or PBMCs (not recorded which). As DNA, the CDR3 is TGCAGTGCCCCACAGGAAAACACCATATATTTT. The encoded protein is CSAPQENTIYF.